Presented here are 2 T cell receptor beta chains from one specimen sequenced in a study of radiotherapy plus CTLA-4 blockade in lung cancer. Generated by immunoSEQ multiplex PCR, the TCRdb table keeps only in-frame clones and is missing some. This sample has 65,000 to 90,000 clones; roughly 91% occur once, and the top ten carry around 40%. The sequencing used peripheral blood, collected from a patient treated with radiotherapy plus ipilimumab. Receptors originate from a human donor with non-small cell lung cancer that progressed on radiotherapy plus ipilimumab.

V gene TRBV28 combines with J gene TRBJ2-5; TRBD1 is a possible D gene (5 bases). CDR1 is MDHEN and CDR2 is SYDVKM in the germline V gene. This CDR3 is built from 12 residues. The ends were cut back, 8 bases at V and 2 bases at J, with 9 bases in the middle. The CDR3 loop is CASRTFQETQYF. The DNA of the CDR3 is TGTGCCAGCCGGACATTTCAAGAGACCCAGTACTTC. Variable domain in full (rest from reference TRBV28 and TRBJ2-5): DVKVTQSSRYLVKRTGEKVFLECVQDMDHENMFWYRQDPGLGLRLIYFSYDVKMKEKGDIPEGYSVSREKKERFSLILESASTNQTSMYLCASRTFQETQYFGPGTRLLVL.

The chain links TRBV27 to TRBJ2-7; 8 bases fit TRBD1. This CDR3 has 14 residues. Germline V gene lookup returns CDR1 MNHEY and CDR2 SMNVEV (reference sequence). The V and J ends lost 7 bases and 3 bases, in that order; junction bases with no gene match: 8. The CDR3 loop is CASTRAGGIYEQYF. CDR3 nucleotides: TGTGCCAGCACCCGGGCAGGGGGCATCTACGAGCAGTACTTC.